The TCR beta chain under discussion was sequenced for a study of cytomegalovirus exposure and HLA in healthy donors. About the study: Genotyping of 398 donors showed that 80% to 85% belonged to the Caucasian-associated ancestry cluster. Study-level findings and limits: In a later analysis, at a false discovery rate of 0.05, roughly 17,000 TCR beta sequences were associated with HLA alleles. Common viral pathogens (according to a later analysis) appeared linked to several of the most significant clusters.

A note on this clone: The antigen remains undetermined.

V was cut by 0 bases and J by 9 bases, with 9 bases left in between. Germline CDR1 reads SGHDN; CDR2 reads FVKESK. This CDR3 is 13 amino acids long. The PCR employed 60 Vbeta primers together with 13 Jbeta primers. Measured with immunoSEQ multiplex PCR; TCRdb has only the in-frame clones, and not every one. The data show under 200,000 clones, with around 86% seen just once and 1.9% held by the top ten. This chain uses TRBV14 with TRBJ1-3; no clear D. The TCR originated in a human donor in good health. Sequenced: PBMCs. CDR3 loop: CASSQDWRGTIYF. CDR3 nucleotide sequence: TGTGCCAGCAGCCAAGATTGGCGCGGCACCATATATTTT.